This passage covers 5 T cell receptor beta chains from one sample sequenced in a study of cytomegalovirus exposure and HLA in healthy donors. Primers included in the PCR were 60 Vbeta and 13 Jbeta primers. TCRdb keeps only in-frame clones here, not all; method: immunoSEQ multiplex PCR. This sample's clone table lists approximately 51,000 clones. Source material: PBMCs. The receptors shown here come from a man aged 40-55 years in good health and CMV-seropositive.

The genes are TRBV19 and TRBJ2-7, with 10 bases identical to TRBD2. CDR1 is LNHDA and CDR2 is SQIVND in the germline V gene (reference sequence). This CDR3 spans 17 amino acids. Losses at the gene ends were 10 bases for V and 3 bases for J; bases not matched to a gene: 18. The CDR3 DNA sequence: TGTGCCACCAGTCCCCTCCTTGGGCTAGCGGGGGACTACGAGCAGTACTTC. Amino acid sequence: CATSPLLGLAGDYEQYF. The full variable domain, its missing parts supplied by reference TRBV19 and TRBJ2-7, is DGGITQSPKYLFRKEGQNVTLSCEQNLNHDAMYWYRQDPGQGLRLIYYSQIVNDFQKGDIAEGYSVSREKKESFPLTVTSAQKNPTAFYLCATSPLLGLAGDYEQYFGPGTRLTVT.

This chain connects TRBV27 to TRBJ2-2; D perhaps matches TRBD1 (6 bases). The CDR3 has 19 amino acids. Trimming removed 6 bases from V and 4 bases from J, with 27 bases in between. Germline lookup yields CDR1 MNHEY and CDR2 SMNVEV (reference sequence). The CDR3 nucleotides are TGTGCCAGCAGAATAGACAGGCCCCAAGGGCTCATCTTCACCGGGGAGCTGTTTTTT. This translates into CASRIDRPQGLIFTGELFF.

As DNA, the CDR3 is TGTGCCAGCAGTTCTCTTAGCGGGTACTCCTACGAGCAGTACTTC. As protein: CASSSLSGYSYEQYF. The chain has TRBV6-5 and TRBJ2-7; 7 nucleotides line up with TRBD2. The CDR3 loop spans 15 amino acids. From germline, CDR1 is MNHEY and CDR2 SVGAGI. V dropped 4 bases and J dropped 0; count of bases not matched to a gene: 6.

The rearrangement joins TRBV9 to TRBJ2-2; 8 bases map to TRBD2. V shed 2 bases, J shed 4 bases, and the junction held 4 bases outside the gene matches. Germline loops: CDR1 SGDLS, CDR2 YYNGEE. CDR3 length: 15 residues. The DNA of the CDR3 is TGTGCCAGCAGCGTCGGGGGGGCCCCCACCGGGGAGCTGTTTTTT. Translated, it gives CASSVGGAPTGELFF.

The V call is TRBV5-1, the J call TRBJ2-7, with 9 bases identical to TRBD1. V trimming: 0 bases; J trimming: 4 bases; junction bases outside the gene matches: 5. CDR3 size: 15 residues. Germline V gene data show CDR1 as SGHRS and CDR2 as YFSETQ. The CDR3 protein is CASSLAETGGYEQYF. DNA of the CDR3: TGCGCCAGCAGCTTGGCCGAGACAGGGGGGTACGAGCAGTACTTC.